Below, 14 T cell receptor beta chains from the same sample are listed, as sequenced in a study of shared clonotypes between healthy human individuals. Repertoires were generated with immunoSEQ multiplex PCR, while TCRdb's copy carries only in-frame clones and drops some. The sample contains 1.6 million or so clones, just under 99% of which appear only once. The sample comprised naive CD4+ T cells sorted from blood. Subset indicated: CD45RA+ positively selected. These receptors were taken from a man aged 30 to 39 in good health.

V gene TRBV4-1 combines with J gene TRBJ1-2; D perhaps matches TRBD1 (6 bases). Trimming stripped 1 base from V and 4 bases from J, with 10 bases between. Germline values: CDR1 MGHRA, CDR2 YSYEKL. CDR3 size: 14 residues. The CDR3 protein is CASSQVGQSYGYTF. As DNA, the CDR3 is TGCGCCAGCAGCCAAGTGGGACAATCCTATGGCTACACCTTC.

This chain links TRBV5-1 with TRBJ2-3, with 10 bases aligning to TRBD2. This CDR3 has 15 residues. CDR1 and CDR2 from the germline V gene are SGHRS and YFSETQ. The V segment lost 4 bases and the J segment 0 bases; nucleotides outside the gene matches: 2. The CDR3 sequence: CASSTSGISTDTQYF. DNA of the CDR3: TGCGCCAGCAGCACTAGCGGGATCAGCACAGATACGCAGTATTTT.

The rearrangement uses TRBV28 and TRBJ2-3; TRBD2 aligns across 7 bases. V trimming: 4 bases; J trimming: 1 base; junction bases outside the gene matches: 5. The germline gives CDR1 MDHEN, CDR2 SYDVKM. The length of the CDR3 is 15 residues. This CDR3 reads CASSSTSAGTDTQYF. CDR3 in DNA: TGTGCCAGCAGTTCCACTAGCGCTGGCACAGATACGCAGTATTTT.

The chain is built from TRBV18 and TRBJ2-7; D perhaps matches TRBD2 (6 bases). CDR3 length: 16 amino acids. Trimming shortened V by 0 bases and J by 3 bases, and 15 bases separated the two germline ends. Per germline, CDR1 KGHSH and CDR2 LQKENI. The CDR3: CASSPPSSLGLYEQYF. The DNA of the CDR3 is TGTGCCAGCTCACCACCGAGCTCTTTGGGACTCTACGAGCAGTACTTC.

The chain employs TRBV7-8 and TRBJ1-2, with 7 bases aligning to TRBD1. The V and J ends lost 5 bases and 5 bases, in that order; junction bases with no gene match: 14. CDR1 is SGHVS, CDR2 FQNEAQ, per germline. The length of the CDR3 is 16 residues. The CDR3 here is CASSPHRDSHLYGYTF. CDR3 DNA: TGTGCCAGCAGCCCCCACCGGGACAGCCATCTGTATGGCTACACCTTC.

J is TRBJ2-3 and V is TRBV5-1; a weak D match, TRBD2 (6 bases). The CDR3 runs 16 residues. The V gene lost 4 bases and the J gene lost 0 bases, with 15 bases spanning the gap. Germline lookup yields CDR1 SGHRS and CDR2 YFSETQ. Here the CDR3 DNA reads TGCGCCAGCAGCCCCCTAGCGACAATTAGCACAGATACGCAGTATTTT. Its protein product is CASSPLATISTDTQYF.

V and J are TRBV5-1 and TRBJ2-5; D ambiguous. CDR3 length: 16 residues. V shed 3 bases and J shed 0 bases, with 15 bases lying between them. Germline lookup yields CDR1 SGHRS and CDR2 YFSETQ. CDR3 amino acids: CASSSLGWAYQETQYF. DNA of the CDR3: TGCGCCAGCAGCTCCCTGGGGTGGGCGTACCAAGAGACCCAGTACTTC.

CDR3 in amino acids: CASSRTSGLAGELFF. DNA of the CDR3: TGTGCCAGTAGTAGGACTAGCGGCCTTGCCGGGGAGCTGTTTTTT. The chain joins TRBV19 to TRBJ2-2, with TRBD2 identical over 10 bases. This CDR3 has 15 residues. Germline CDR1 is LNHDA and CDR2 is SQIVND (reference sequence). Trimming at V came to 4 bases and at J to 6 bases, leaving 5 bases not matched to a gene.

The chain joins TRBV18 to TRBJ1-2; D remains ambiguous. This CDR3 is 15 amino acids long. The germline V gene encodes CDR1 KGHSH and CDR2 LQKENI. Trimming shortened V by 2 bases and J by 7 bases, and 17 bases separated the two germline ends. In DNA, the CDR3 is TGTGCCAGCTCACCAACGGCCGGATCGTCGGCTGGCTACACCTTC. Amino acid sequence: CASSPTAGSSAGYTF.

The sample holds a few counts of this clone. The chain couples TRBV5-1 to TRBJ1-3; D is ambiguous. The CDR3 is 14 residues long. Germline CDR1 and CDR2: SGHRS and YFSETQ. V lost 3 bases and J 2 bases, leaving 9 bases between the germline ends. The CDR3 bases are TGCGCCAGCAGCTCCGGGCCGGCTGGAAACACCATATATTTT. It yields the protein CASSSGPAGNTIYF. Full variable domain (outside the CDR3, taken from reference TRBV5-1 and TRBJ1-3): KAGVTQTPRYLIKTRGQQVTLSCSPISGHRSVSWYQQTPGQGLQFLFEYFSETQRNKGNFPGRFSGRQFSNSRSEMNVSTLELGDSALYLCASSSGPAGNTIYFGEGSWLTVV.

The DNA for the CDR3 is TGTGCCAGCAGCCTGGACCCGGACAGGGGTGGCGAGCAGTACTTC. The encoded protein is CASSLDPDRGGEQYF. The chain recombines TRBV5-6 with TRBJ2-7; TRBD1 aligns across 9 bases. CDR1 is SGHDT and CDR2 is YYEEEE in the germline V gene. After removal of 4 bases from V and 6 bases from J, the junction contained 11 bases not matched to a gene. The CDR3 is made up of 15 amino acids.

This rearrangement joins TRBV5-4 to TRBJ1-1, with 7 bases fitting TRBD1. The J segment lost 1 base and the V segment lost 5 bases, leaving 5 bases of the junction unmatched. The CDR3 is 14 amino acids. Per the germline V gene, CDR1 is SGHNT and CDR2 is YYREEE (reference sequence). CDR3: CASRQDRENTEAFF. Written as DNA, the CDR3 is TGTGCCAGCAGACAAGACAGGGAGAACACTGAAGCTTTCTTT.

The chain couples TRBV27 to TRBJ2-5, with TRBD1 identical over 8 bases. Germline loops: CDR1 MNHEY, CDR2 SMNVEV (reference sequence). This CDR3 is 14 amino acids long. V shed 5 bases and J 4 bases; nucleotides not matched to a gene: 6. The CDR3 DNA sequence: TGTGCCAGCAGTCCCTGGGACAGGAGAGAGACCCAGTACTTC. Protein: CASSPWDRRETQYF.

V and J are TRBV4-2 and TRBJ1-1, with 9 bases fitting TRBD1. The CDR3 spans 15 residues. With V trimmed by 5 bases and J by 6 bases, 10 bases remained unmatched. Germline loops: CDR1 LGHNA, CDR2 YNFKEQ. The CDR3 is CASSSKDRGSPEAFF. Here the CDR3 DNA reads TGTGCCAGCAGCTCAAAGGACAGGGGCTCCCCTGAAGCTTTCTTT.